This paragraph covers one TCR beta chain sequence. This sample is drawn from a study of blood T cell repertoires in COVID-19. Authors' methods: It was from reference gene primer amplification that nucleated cell counts were estimated. Generated by immunoSEQ multiplex PCR, the TCRdb table keeps only in-frame clones and is missing some. The V and J calls and clone size are taken from that table; D and trimming were inferred from the DNA. The sample has a few hundred thousand clones, approximately 84% seen once. The clonotype was recovered from a young woman who had recovered from COVID-19. Sequenced input: peripheral blood.

In DNA, the CDR3 is TGCGCCAGCAGCTTGGGGGGACTAGCGGGAGGTACGGTATACGAGCAGTACTTC. Encoded protein: CASSLGGLAGGTVYEQYF. The chain couples TRBV5-1 to TRBJ2-7, with 15 bases matching TRBD2. The J segment lost 4 bases and the V segment lost 0 bases, leaving 8 bases of the junction unmatched. CDR1 is SGHRS and CDR2 is YFSETQ in the germline V gene. The CDR3 is made up of 18 amino acids.